One sample yielded the 30 T cell receptor beta chains listed below, sequenced in a study of T cells expressing NK-cell markers. Reprocessing the 5' RACE reads, TCRdb reports a single entry for every CDR3 protein and omits DNA. This table holds about 540,000 distinct CDR3 sequences. Material for sequencing was blood T cells: a sorted CD56 or NKG2C T cell subset, CD4+ or CD8+ T cells, or bulk PBMC T cells (not recorded which). Receptors were obtained from a man aged 18 to 29 in good health.

J is TRBJ2-2 and V is TRBV12-3 or TRBV12-4; TCRdb's D call of TRBD1 is untestable without DNA. The CDR3 has 15 amino acids. CDR3: CASSPGSTNTGELFF.

The gene calls are TRBV5-1 and TRBJ2-2. CDR3 length: 16 residues. In germline, CDR1 is SGHRS, CDR2 YFSETQ. The CDR3 reads CASSLATTRNTGELFF.

V usage is TRBV6-5 and J usage is TRBJ2-7; checking the TCRdb D call of TRBD2 is not possible without DNA. The germline V gene has CDR1 MNHEY and CDR2 SVGAGI. The CDR3 covers 16 residues. The CDR3 sequence: CASSYWVGGRTNEQYF.

This rearrangement joins TRBV20-1 to TRBJ2-2; TCRdb picks TRBD2, but there is no DNA to check that call. The CDR3 runs to 18 residues. Germline CDR1 DFQATT, CDR2 SNEGSKA (reference sequence). The CDR3 protein is CSARDSASGVPNTGELFF.

The V gene is TRBV28, the J gene TRBJ2-1; the TCRdb D gene call, TRBD2, has no DNA to confirm it. Germline assignment: CDR1 MDHEN and CDR2 SYDVKM. The CDR3 has 15 residues. This CDR3 reads CASSGGKSSYNEQFF.

This chain uses TRBV11-3 with TRBJ2-1; TCRdb selects TRBD2, and the lack of DNA leaves this call unchecked. The CDR3 length is 16 residues. Germline values: CDR1 SGHNT, CDR2 YENEEA. This chain's CDR3 is CASSLGSGRADNEQFF.

This rearrangement joins TRBV12-3 or TRBV12-4 to TRBJ1-2; no DNA is available, so the TRBD1 call from TCRdb remains unchecked. The CDR3 totals 13 residues. CDR3 region: CASNPWDGNGYTF.

The rearrangement links TRBV15 to TRBJ1-5. Germline CDR1 reads LNHNV; CDR2 reads YYDKDF (reference sequence). This CDR3 region has 15 residues. The CDR3 loop is CATSRDKGYNQPQHF. Filled out from reference TRBV15 and TRBJ1-5, the complete variable domain reads DAMVIQNPRYQVTQFGKPVTLSCSQTLNHNVMYWYQQKSSQAPKLLFHYYDKDFNNEADTPDNFQSRRPNTSFCFLDIRSPGLGDTAMYLCATSRDKGYNQPQHFGDGTRLSIL.

The chain employs TRBV5-1 and TRBJ2-7; the D call of TRBD1 rests on TCRdb alone, since no DNA is present to check it. This CDR3 region has 17 residues. Germline CDR1 and CDR2: SGHRS and YFSETQ. The CDR3 sequence: CASSSGLVTGTSYEQYF.

This chain joins TRBV28 and TRBJ2-5; TCRdb proposes TRBD2, but this gene call is untestable without DNA. The CDR3 runs 13 residues. Germline V CDR1 and CDR2: MDHEN, SYDVKM. The CDR3 loop is CAILAGVGETQYF.

The CDR3 spells CSVEMGSPETQYF. The chain is built from TRBV29-1 and TRBJ2-5; absent DNA, TCRdb's TRBD2 call cannot be checked. The CDR3 covers 13 residues. The germline V gene encodes CDR1 SQVTM and CDR2 ANQGSEA.

The V gene is TRBV10-1, the J gene TRBJ2-2; TCRdb names TRBD1, which stays unverified in the absence of DNA. CDR1 and CDR2 (germline): WNHNN, SYGVQD (reference sequence). CDR3 size: 16 residues. The chain's CDR3 is CASSRDRGLNTGELFF.

V usage is TRBV6-5 and J usage is TRBJ1-5. Germline V gives CDR1 MNHEY, CDR2 SVGAGI. CDR3 length: 15 residues. The CDR3 protein is CASSYSSRSLKDQHF.

This sequence joins TRBV20-1 and TRBJ2-1; TCRdb's D call of TRBD1 is untestable without DNA. Germline V gene data show CDR1 as DFQATT and CDR2 as SNEGSKA (reference sequence). There are 15 residues in the CDR3. The CDR3 reads CSARGRQGRPNEQFF.

The CDR3 sequence: CASSFIRRGGTDTQYF. The rearrangement joins TRBV27 to TRBJ2-3; TCRdb calls TRBD1, which cannot be checked without DNA. Looked up from germline, CDR1 is MNHEY and CDR2 is SMNVEV (reference sequence). The CDR3 runs to 16 residues.

V gene TRBV12-3 or TRBV12-4 combines with J gene TRBJ2-3; the D gene TCRdb calls, TRBD1, cannot be checked with no DNA. This CDR3 comprises 15 residues. The CDR3: CASSGTDRAEDTQYF.

The rearrangement links TRBV20-1 to TRBJ1-2; TCRdb picks TRBD1, but there is no DNA to check that call. In germline, CDR1 is DFQATT, CDR2 SNEGSKA (reference sequence). The CDR3 is 13 amino acids. CDR3 loop: CSAPGYGDGSYTF.

The V gene is TRBV29-1, the J gene TRBJ2-5; lacking DNA, the TRBD1 call made by TCRdb goes unchecked. Looked up from germline, CDR1 is SQVTM and CDR2 is ANQGSEA. The CDR3 covers 16 residues. This chain's CDR3 is CSVETDRGRLQETQYF.

The rearrangement uses TRBV7-9 and TRBJ2-5; the TCRdb call, TRBD1, lacks DNA for checking. The V gene's germline CDR1 is SEHNR and CDR2 FQNEAQ (reference sequence). This CDR3 is built from 13 residues. The CDR3 reads CASQTGNQETQYF.

V is TRBV11-1 and J is TRBJ2-1; TCRdb's D call of TRBD2 is untestable without DNA. The germline V gene has CDR1 SGHAT and CDR2 FQDESV (reference sequence). The length of the CDR3 is 18 residues. The CDR3 here is CASSSHLGTSGRGGEQFF.

V is TRBV6-1 and J is TRBJ1-5; TCRdb lists TRBD1, though no DNA is available to test this call. The CDR3 is made up of 17 amino acids. CDR1 and CDR2 from the germline V gene are MNHNS and SASEGT. CDR3 amino acids: CASSESIGGRVWQPQHF.

This sequence joins TRBV5-1 and TRBJ2-2; TCRdb's D call, TRBD2, is unchecked because there is no DNA. The CDR3 contains 15 residues. Germline CDR1 and CDR2: SGHRS and YFSETQ. The CDR3 here is CASSLERSRGGELFF.

The rearrangement uses TRBV5-1 and TRBJ1-1. This CDR3 region has 14 residues. Germline assignment: CDR1 SGHRS and CDR2 YFSETQ. CDR3 sequence: CASSREGMNTEAFF.

This chain links TRBV20-1 with TRBJ1-4; TCRdb outputs TRBD1, but without DNA this stays unchecked. Germline V gene sequence: CDR1 DFQATT, CDR2 SNEGSKA (reference sequence). The length of the CDR3 is 13 residues. CDR3 sequence: CSAMTGVNEKLFF.

V is TRBV27 and J is TRBJ2-7. CDR3 length: 14 amino acids. Germline V gene sequence: CDR1 MNHEY, CDR2 SMNVEV (reference sequence). The CDR3 is CASRDGHYSYEQYF.

V gene TRBV27 combines with J gene TRBJ2-7; TCRdb outputs TRBD1, but without DNA this stays unchecked. Germline CDR1 and CDR2: MNHEY and SMNVEV (reference sequence). The CDR3 is 14 residues long. The CDR3 loop is CASSQTGDVDEQYF.

This chain links TRBV19 with TRBJ1-5; the TRBD1 assignment by TCRdb is unverifiable without DNA. From germline, CDR1 is LNHDA and CDR2 SQIVND (reference sequence). The CDR3 contains 13 residues. The chain's CDR3 is CASQPGFNQPQHF.

This chain uses TRBV3-1 with TRBJ2-3; the D call of TRBD1 rests on TCRdb alone, since no DNA is present to check it. The germline gives CDR1 LGHDT, CDR2 YNNKEL (reference sequence). The CDR3 is made up of 16 amino acids. The CDR3 reads CASSPLTRGGTDTQYF.

The chain links TRBV7-2 to TRBJ1-2; TCRdb calls TRBD1, which cannot be checked without DNA. The germline V gene has CDR1 SGHTA and CDR2 FQGNSA. The CDR3 contains 14 residues. The CDR3 loop reads CASSPSQGVDGYTF.

This rearrangement joins TRBV15 to TRBJ1-2. CDR3 size: 12 residues. CDR1 and CDR2 from the germline V gene are LNHNV and YYDKDF (reference sequence). CDR3 residues: CATSRDRAGYTF.